The 9 T cell receptor beta chains in this list originate from one sample, sequenced in a study of shared clonotypes between healthy human individuals (dated by TCRdb to about 2020). The library was obtained by the immunoSEQ multiplex PCR assay. Imported from immuneACCESS, the table was reduced by TCRdb to in-frame sequences with V and J called. These copies leave out some clones; in studies compared against another copy, an unresolved V gene accounts for under half, and the cause of the remainder is not known. Present in this sample are around 2.5 million clones, 80% to 95% of which were seen just once. Around 0.37% of the sample lies in the top ten. Sample: naive CD4+ T cells from PBMCs. The cell subset or site tag for this specimen amounts to: CD45RA+ positively selected. The receptors originated from a man aged 18 to 29 in good health. Some clones in this sample may be carry-over from other donors' samples.

The chain combines TRBV7-9 with TRBJ1-5; 10 positions agree with TRBD1. Germline V lookup: CDR1 SEHNR, CDR2 FQNEAQ (reference sequence). There are 16 residues in the CDR3. After removal of 1 base from V and 5 bases from J, the junction contained 5 bases not matched to a gene. The CDR3 coding sequence is TGTGCCAGCAGCTTAGTTGCCGGGACAGGGGATCAGCCCCAGCATTTT. Its translation: CASSLVAGTGDQPQHF.

This chain connects TRBV2 to TRBJ2-3; TRBD2 matches 8 bases. The CDR3 length is 14 residues. Germline values: CDR1 SNHLY, CDR2 FYNNEI. The V gene end was trimmed by 6 bases and the J gene end by 2 bases; junction bases not matched to a gene: 4. CDR3 residues: CASRSGRDTDTQYF. The DNA for the CDR3 is TGTGCCAGCAGAAGCGGGAGAGACACAGATACGCAGTATTTT.

Points on this clone: The sample carries other DNA sequences with the same CDR3. The chain is built from TRBV5-1 and TRBJ2-5; D is ambiguous. The CDR3 covers 14 residues. Germline CDR1 is SGHRS and CDR2 is YFSETQ. The V gene lost 0 bases and the J gene lost 1 base, with 7 bases spanning the gap. The CDR3 protein is CASSLEGFQETQYF. The CDR3 nucleotides read TGCGCCAGCAGCTTGGAGGGCTTCCAAGAGACCCAGTACTTC.

The CDR3 DNA sequence: TGTGCCAGCAGCCCCGCGGGCTCTGGGGCCAACGTCCTGACTTTC. It encodes CASSPAGSGANVLTF. The V call is TRBV11-3, the J call TRBJ2-6; TRBD2 might be the D (5 bases). The germline V gene encodes CDR1 SGHNT and CDR2 YENEEA. Trimming pared 5 bases from V and 0 bases from J, leaving 8 bases between. The CDR3 sequence is 15 residues long.

The chain employs TRBV18 and TRBJ1-1; the D gene is possibly TRBD1 (6 bases). The CDR3 runs to 17 residues. V lost 3 bases, J lost 4 bases, and 21 bases lay in between. Germline V CDR1 and CDR2: KGHSH, LQKENI. The CDR3 sequence is CASSPSQGETAGTEAFF. Written as DNA, the CDR3 is TGTGCCAGCTCACCCTCACAGGGAGAAACAGCGGGCACTGAAGCTTTCTTT.

Concerning this clone itself: The identical CDR3 is also encoded by other nucleotide sequences in the sample. The chain links TRBV6-1 to TRBJ2-7; D possibly corresponds to TRBD2 (6 bases). CDR3 length: 14 amino acids. The germline CDR1 and CDR2 sequences are MNHNS and SASEGT. Deletions cut 5 bases from V and 1 base from J, with 12 bases between. The CDR3 region is CASSTGTLSYEQYF. Here the CDR3 DNA reads TGTGCCAGCAGTACCGGGACTCTTTCCTACGAGCAGTACTTC.

The chain has TRBV5-1 and TRBJ1-1; D gene ambiguous. Germline V CDR1 and CDR2: SGHRS, YFSETQ. This CDR3 region has 16 residues. The V gene lost 1 base and the J gene lost 0 bases, with 13 bases spanning the gap. The CDR3 nucleotides read TGCGCCAGCAGCTTGAGTCCAGAGACCATGAACACTGAAGCTTTCTTT. Translated: CASSLSPETMNTEAFF.

J is TRBJ2-7 and V is TRBV19; D is undetermined. Germline values: CDR1 LNHDA, CDR2 SQIVND (reference sequence). The CDR3 consists of 14 residues. V was clipped by 1 base and J by 5 bases, with 12 bases between them. The CDR3 loop reads CASSIGGSFDEQYF. The DNA for the CDR3 is TGTGCCAGTAGTATAGGGGGTAGCTTCGACGAGCAGTACTTC.

The chain joins TRBV30 to TRBJ2-5; 14 bases are shared with TRBD2. J gave up 4 bases and V 2 bases, and 3 bases lay outside the gene matches. This CDR3 has 15 residues. Germline lookup yields CDR1 GTSNPN and CDR2 SVGIG (reference sequence). In nucleotides, the CDR3 is TGTGCCTGGAGTACGGGACTAGCGGGAGCAGAGACCCAGTACTTC. Amino acid sequence: CAWSTGLAGAETQYF.